The text below deals with one TCR beta chain. Its specificity is not known. The CDR3 contains 15 residues. V lost 3 bases to trimming and J lost 4 bases; unmatched junction nucleotides: 7. Looked up from germline, CDR1 is KGHSH and CDR2 is LQKENI. This entry belongs to a study of cytomegalovirus exposure and HLA in healthy donors. Study-wide results and caveats: Prior analysis indicated that the majority of TCR beta V segments exhibited productivity approximately 90% or approximately 30% of the time. Researchers had no immune exposure information except CMV serostatus available. With high specificity and sensitivity, the classifier reportedly diagnosed cytomegalovirus status.

A multiplex PCR was run with 60 Vbeta primers and 13 Jbeta primers. Assay used: immunoSEQ multiplex PCR; TCRdb lists only in-frame clones, some missing. This sample yields around 200,000 clones, of which around 80% are seen a single time; 0.22% belongs to the top ten. This chain joins TRBV18 and TRBJ1-2; 8 positions match TRBD1. The sequenced sample was PBMCs. This TCR came from a girl aged 2 to 9 in good health and CMV-seronegative. This CDR3 reads CASSPSTGALYGYTF. The CDR3 region has the DNA TGTGCCAGCTCACCGTCGACAGGGGCCCTCTATGGCTACACCTTC.